This entry describes one T cell receptor (beta chain). As yet, its antigen is unknown. The study made its TRB cDNA libraries by 5' RACE, adding UMI labels. Using the 5' RACE reads, TCRdb records one entry per CDR3 protein without DNA. The sample spans about 150,000 distinct CDR3 sequences; the ten largest clones claim nearly 0.5%. The CDR3 spans 12 residues. The sample originates from a study of CXCR3-negative and CXCR3-positive naive CD8 T cells. Overall study findings and caveats: CXCR3-positive naive cells carried more hydrophobic TRB CDR3s than CXCR3-negative naive cells did.

Naive CD8+ T cells showed a CD45RO-CCR7+CD27+CD95- phenotype. Input material: naive CXCR3+ CD8+ T cells from blood. Subset noted: CD45RO-CCR7+CD27+CD95- naive CD8+ T cells expressing CXCR3 (TNR3+). V and J are TRBV12-3 or TRBV12-4 and TRBJ2-1. This sequence was found in a human donor in good health. Some clones in this sample may be carry-over from other donors' samples. The CDR3 loop reads CASSLSAREQFF.